This T cell receptor (beta chain) was found in a study of blood T cell repertoires in COVID-19. Method: immunoSEQ multiplex PCR; TCRdb's copy keeps in-frame clones and lacks some. The sample yields 180,000 or so clones, roughly 88% seen once. This CDR3 region has 17 residues. Unmatched junction bases numbered 5, after V lost 2 bases and J lost 0 bases. From germline, CDR1 is SGHVS and CDR2 FNYEAQ. The receptor was isolated from a woman older than 75 with acute or convalescent COVID-19. The chain is built from TRBV7-6 and TRBJ2-1, with 9 bases matching TRBD2. Sequenced sample: peripheral blood. CDR3 DNA: TGTGCCAGCAGCTTATGGCTAGCGGGAAGCTCCTACAATGAGCAGTTCTTC. Its translation: CASSLWLAGSSYNEQFF.